This T cell receptor (beta chain) is from a study of radiotherapy plus CTLA-4 blockade in lung cancer. The protocol was immunoSEQ multiplex PCR, while the TCRdb copy is restricted to in-frame clones and leaves out a portion. The sample lists about 68,000 clones, roughly 78% occurring once. Germline V gene sequence: CDR1 LNHDA, CDR2 SQIVND (reference sequence). The length of the CDR3 is 17 residues. The germline V and J ends were trimmed by 2 bases and 2 bases, with 16 bases remaining between them. This chain connects TRBV19 to TRBJ1-5; D uncertain. Here the sequenced sample was peripheral blood, taken from a patient treated with radiotherapy plus ipilimumab. The origin of this receptor is a human donor with non-small cell lung cancer who had a complete response to radiotherapy plus ipilimumab. This chain's CDR3 is CASSIRTATLGNQPQHF. For the CDR3, the DNA is TGTGCCAGTAGTATAAGGACGGCTACATTGGGCAATCAGCCCCAGCATTTT.